The T cell receptor (beta chain) described here comes from a study of T-cell reconstitution after alpha-beta-depleted transplantation in children. The V end was cut by 5 bases, the J end by 8 bases, with 9 bases between. The germline V gene encodes CDR1 DFQATT and CDR2 SNEGSKA (reference sequence). This CDR3 comprises 11 residues. Construction of the TCRbeta library involved unique molecular identifiers. Using its own MiXCR run on the PCR reads, TCRdb lists one record per CDR3 protein. The sample yields around 670,000 distinct CDR3 sequences, roughly 13% seen once. This clonotype was counted at least ten times.

This TCR was sampled from a girl under 10 years old with congenital amegakaryocytic thrombocytopenia, due to receive a stem cell transplant. The sequencing used PBMCs, collected before TCRalphabeta/CD19-depleted stem cell transplant. V is TRBV20-1 and J is TRBJ1-4, with D perhaps matching TRBD1 (5 bases). CDR3 region: CSAVREEKLFF. The CDR3 region has the DNA TGCAGTGCTGTCAGGGAGGAAAAACTGTTTTTT.